The 2 T cell receptor beta chains listed next were all sequenced from one sample in a study of breast tumors, draining lymph nodes, adjacent tissues. TCRdb recomputed calls from the multiplex PCR reads with MiXCR, one row per CDR3 protein. This table has tens of thousands of distinct CDR3 sequences, 60% to 75% appearing once. The sample comprised tumor-adjacent breast tissue. The source is a female donor with breast cancer. Some clones in this sample may be carry-over from other donors' samples.

This clonotype was found a few times. The gene calls are TRBV10-3 and TRBJ2-1; TRBD2 is a possible D gene (6 bases). V shed 0 bases and J shed 6 bases, with 21 bases lying between them. The length of the CDR3 is 18 residues. Germline V lookup: CDR1 ENHRY, CDR2 SYGVKD. Here the CDR3 DNA reads TGTGCCATCAGTGAGTCGAACTCGGGAGCGGGTTTAGGCAATGAGCAGTTCTTC. It yields the protein CAISESNSGAGLGNEQFF.

The rearrangement links TRBV3-1 to TRBJ2-7; no reliable D call. The CDR3 is made up of 15 amino acids. Germline loops: CDR1 LGHDT, CDR2 YNNKEL (reference sequence). V was shortened by 4 bases and J by 2 bases, with 15 bases between the two germline ends. In nucleotides, the CDR3 is TGTGCCAGCAGCCTCCAGGTCCTGGGGACCTACGAGCAGTACTTC. Its protein product is CASSLQVLGTYEQYF.